This entry is about one T cell receptor beta chain. Its antigen remains unknown. Germline CDR1 MNHNY, CDR2 SVGAGI (reference sequence). Unmatched junction bases numbered 6, after V lost 2 bases and J lost 4 bases. The CDR3 is made up of 16 amino acids. This specimen comes from a study of cytomegalovirus exposure and HLA in healthy donors. Primers included in the PCR were 60 Vbeta and 13 Jbeta primers. Assay: immunoSEQ multiplex PCR; the TCRdb copy retains only in-frame clones and omits some. The table includes roughly 200,000 clones, about 9.4% detected once. Study results and limitations: TCR beta sequences reportedly predicted the HLA-A and HLA-B alleles of most subjects accurately.

This receptor was obtained from a woman in her 30s in good health and CMV-seropositive. The sequencing sample was made of PBMCs. The V gene is TRBV6-6, the J gene TRBJ2-3; TRBD2 agrees at 10 bases. This CDR3 is CASSYIVAGGADTQYF. The CDR3, as DNA: TGTGCCAGCAGTTACATCGTAGCGGGAGGCGCAGATACGCAGTATTTT.